This entry concerns a single TCR beta chain. Its antigen is still unknown. The data are from a study of regulatory T cells in long-lasting Graves disease. Trimming took off 3 bases at V and 5 bases at J, with 5 bases between the two ends. The CDR3 spans 11 residues. The germline V gene has CDR1 LNHDA and CDR2 SQIVND (reference sequence). Described time point: newly diagnosed GD, antithyroid drugs for less than 3 months. The TCR library was prepared using RNA isolated from PBMCs. CDR3 regions were amplified by Arm-PCR using iRepertoire HTBI primers to build TCR beta libraries. TCRdb re-called the multiplex PCR reads through MiXCR, storing one row per CDR3 protein. This table holds under 250,000 distinct CDR3 sequences, roughly 21% found once. Study outcomes and limitations: It was in persistent disease that TRBV28, TRBJ1-2 and TRBJ2-5 were favored. Samples came from peripheral blood alone, without thyroid tissue.

Sequences were derived from peripheral blood mononuclear cells (PBMCs), sampled at new diagnosis, from a patient treated with antithyroid drugs. The TCR originated in a female donor with Graves disease. The V and J genes are TRBV19 and TRBJ2-7; perhaps TRBD2 as D (5 bases). CDR3 nucleotides: TGTGCCAGTAGTATGAGGGACGAGCAGTACTTC. Amino acid sequence: CASSMRDEQYF. The whole variable domain, filled in from reference TRBV19 and TRBJ2-7, reads DGGITQSPKYLFRKEGQNVTLSCEQNLNHDAMYWYRQDPGQGLRLIYYSQIVNDFQKGDIAEGYSVSREKKESFPLTVTSAQKNPTAFYLCASSMRDEQYFGPGTRLTVT.